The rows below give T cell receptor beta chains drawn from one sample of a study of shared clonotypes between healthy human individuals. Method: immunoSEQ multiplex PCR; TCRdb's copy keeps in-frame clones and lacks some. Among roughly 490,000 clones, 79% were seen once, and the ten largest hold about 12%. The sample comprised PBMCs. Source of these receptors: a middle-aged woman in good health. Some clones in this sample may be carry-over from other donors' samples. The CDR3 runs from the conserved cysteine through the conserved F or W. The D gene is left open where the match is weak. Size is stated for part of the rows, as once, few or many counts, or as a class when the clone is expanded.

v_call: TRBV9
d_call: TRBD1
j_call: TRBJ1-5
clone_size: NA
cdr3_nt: TGTGCCAGCAGCGACACAGGGGGTCAGCCCCAGCATTTT
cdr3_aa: CASSDTGGQPQHF

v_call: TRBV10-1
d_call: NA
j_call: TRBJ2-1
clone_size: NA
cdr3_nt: TGCGCCAGACCACGGTGGCGGCGGCGGGCCCGGACAAGACCCAATGAGCAGTTCTTC
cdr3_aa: CARPRWRRRARTRPNEQFF

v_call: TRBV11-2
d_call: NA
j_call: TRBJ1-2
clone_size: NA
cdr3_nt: TGTGCCAGCAGCTACCCCGGGGACGACTGCACCTTC
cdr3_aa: CASSYPGDDCTF

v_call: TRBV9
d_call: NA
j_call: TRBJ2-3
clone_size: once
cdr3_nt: TGTGCCAGCAGCGTAGCGGCTAGTGATACGCAGTATTTT
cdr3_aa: CASSVAASDTQYF

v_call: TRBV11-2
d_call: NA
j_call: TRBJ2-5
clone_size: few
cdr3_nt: TGTGCCAGCAGCCTCCAGTACCAAGAGACCCAGTACTTC
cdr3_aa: CASSLQYQETQYF

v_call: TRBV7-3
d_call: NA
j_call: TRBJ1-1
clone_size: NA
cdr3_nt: TGTGCCAGCAGCTTTGGGGGGAGCACTGAAGCTTTCTTT
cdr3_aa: CASSFGGSTEAFF

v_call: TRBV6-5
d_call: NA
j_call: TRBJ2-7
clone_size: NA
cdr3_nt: TGTGCCAGCAGTGGTTTTGACGAGCAGTACTTC
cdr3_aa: CASSGFDEQYF

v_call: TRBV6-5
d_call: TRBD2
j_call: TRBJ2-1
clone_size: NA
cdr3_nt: TGTGCCAGCAGTCAAGGGACTAGAACTGAGCAGTTCTTC
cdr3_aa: CASSQGTRTEQFF

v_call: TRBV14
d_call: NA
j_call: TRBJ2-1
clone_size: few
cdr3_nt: TGTGCCAGCAGCCAAGCGGGTCTAAGGGGCAGCTCCTACAATGAGCAGTTCTTC
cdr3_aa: CASSQAGLRGSSYNEQFF

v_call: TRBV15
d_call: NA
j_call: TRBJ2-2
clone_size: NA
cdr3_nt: TGTGCCACCAGTCGCGGGGTTCATTTATCTCGCACCGGGGAGCTGTTTTTT
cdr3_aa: CATSRGVHLSRTGELFF

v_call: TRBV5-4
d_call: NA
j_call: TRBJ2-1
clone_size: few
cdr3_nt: TGTGCCAGCACCGAGGGGGGCGGGAGCTCCTACAATGAGCAGTTCTTC
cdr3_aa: CASTEGGGSSYNEQFF

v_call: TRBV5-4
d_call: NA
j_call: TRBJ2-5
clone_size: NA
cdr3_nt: TGTGCCAGCAGCCCCCAATCGAGTGGCCAAGAGACCCAGTACTTC
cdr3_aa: CASSPQSSGQETQYF

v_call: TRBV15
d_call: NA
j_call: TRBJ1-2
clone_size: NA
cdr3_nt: TGTGCCACCAGCAGAGAGTCAGGGGCGTCTGGCTACACCTTC
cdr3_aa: CATSRESGASGYTF

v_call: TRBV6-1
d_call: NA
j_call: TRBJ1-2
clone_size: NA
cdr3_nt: TGTGCCAGCAGTGAAGGGGGGTCAAATTATGGCTACACCTTC
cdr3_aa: CASSEGGSNYGYTF

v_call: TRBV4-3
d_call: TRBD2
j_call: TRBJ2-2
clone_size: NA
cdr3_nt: TGCGCCAGCAGCCGGACTAGCGGGAGGGCCGGCGGGGAGCTGTTTTTT
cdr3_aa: CASSRTSGRAGGELFF

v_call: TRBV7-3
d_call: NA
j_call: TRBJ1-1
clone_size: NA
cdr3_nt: TGTGCCAGCAGCCTCGGACATATAAACACTGAAGCTTTCTTT
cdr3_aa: CASSLGHINTEAFF

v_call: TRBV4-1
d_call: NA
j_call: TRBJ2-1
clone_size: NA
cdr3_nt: TGCGCCAGCAGCCAAGATACGTGGACCGTAGACAATGAGCAGTTCTTC
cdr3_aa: CASSQDTWTVDNEQFF

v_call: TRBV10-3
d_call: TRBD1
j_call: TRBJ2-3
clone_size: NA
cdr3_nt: TGTGCCACCCGGACAGGGCAGACGACAGATACGCAGTATTTT
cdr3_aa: CATRTGQTTDTQYF

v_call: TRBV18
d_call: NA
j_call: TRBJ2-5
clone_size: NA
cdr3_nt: TGTGCCAGCTCCCGGGGACCGCAAGAGACCCAGTACTTC
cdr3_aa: CASSRGPQETQYF

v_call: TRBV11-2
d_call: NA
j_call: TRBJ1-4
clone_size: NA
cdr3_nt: TGTGCCAGCAGCTTGGGCGCAAATGAAAAACTGTTTTTT
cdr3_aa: CASSLGANEKLFF

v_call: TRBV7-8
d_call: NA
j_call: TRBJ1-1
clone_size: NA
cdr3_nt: TGTGCCAGCAGCTCTGACAGAAACACTGAAGCTTTCTTT
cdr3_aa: CASSSDRNTEAFF

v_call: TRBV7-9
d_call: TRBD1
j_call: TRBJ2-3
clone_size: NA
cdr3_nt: TGTGCCAGCAGCTCGACAGGGGTGTCAACAGATACGCAGTATTTT
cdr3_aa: CASSSTGVSTDTQYF

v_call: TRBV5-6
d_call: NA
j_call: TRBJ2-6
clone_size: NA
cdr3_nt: TGTGCCAGCAGCCGGGGCTGGGGGGGCGTACCCTCTGGGGCCAACGTCCTGACTTTC
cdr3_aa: CASSRGWGGVPSGANVLTF

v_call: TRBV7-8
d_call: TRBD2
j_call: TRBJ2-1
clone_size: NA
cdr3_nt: TGTGCCAGCAGCTTAGGCCGCCTACTAGCGGGAGGGGGCAATGAGCAGTTCTTC
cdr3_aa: CASSLGRLLAGGGNEQFF

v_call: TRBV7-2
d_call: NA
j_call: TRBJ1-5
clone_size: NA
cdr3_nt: TGTGCCAGCAGCTTAAGAGGAGATCAGTCCCAGCATTTT
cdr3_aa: CASSLRGDQSQHF

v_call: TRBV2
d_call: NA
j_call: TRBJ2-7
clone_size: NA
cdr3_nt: TGTGCCAGCAGTGAGCGAATCCTCATCTCGTACGAGCAGTACTTC
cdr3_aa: CASSERILISYEQYF

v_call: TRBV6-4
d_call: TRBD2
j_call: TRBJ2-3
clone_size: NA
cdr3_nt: TGTGCCAGCAGTGAGAGTGGTACTAGCGCAGATACGCAGTATTTT
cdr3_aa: CASSESGTSADTQYF

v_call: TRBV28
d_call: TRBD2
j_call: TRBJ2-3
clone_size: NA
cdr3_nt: TGTGCCAGCAATACGTTGGTAGCGGGCTCAGGTACGCAGTATTTT
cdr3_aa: CASNTLVAGSGTQYF

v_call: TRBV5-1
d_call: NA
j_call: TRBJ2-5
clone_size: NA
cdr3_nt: TGCGCCAGCAGCACCAGGACAGACAGCTACCAAGAGACCCAGTACTTC
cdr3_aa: CASSTRTDSYQETQYF

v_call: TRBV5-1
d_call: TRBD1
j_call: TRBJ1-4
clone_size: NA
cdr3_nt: TGCGCCAGCAGCTTGGTACAGGGGAGTGAAAAACTGTTTTTT
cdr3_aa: CASSLVQGSEKLFF

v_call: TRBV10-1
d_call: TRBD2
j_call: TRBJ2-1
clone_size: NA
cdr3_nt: TGCGCCAGCAGTGAGAAGGCTAGCGGGAGTAGATATGAGCAGTTCTTC
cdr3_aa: CASSEKASGSRYEQFF

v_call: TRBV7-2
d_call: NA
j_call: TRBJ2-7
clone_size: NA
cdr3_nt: TGTGCCAGCAGCCCGGGACCGAACTACGAGCAGTACTTC
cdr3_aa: CASSPGPNYEQYF

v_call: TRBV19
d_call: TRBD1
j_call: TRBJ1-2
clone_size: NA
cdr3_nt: TGTGCCAGTAGTATTCTGGGACAGGGAGTTCGTTACACCTTC
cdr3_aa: CASSILGQGVRYTF

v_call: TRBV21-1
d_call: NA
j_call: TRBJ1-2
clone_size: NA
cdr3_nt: TGTGCCAGCAGCAGGGTTGTATTTGGCTACACCTTC
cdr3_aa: CASSRVVFGYTF

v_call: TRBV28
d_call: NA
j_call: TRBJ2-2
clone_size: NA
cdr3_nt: TGTGCCAGCAGTTTCCAGACAGCCAGCTTCGGCACCGGGGAGCTGTTTTTT
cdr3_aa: CASSFQTASFGTGELFF

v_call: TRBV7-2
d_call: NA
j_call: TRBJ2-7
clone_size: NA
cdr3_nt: TGTGCCAGCAGCTTAGACCTTGGGACCTCCTACGAGCAGTACTTC
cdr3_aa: CASSLDLGTSYEQYF

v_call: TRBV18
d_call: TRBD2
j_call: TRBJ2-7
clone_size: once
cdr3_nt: TGTGCCAGCTCACTAACTAGCGGGAGTTCCTACGAGCAGTACTTC
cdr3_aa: CASSLTSGSSYEQYF

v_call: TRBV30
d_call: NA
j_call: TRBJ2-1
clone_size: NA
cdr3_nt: TGTGCCTGGCGGGGGGCCGGGTTGACGACTTACAATGAGCAGTTCTTC
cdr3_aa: CAWRGAGLTTYNEQFF

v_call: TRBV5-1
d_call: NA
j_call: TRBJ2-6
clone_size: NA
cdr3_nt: TGCGCCAGCAGCTTGGGGGATAGCTGGGTTCCGGTCCTGACTTTC
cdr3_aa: CASSLGDSWVPVLTF

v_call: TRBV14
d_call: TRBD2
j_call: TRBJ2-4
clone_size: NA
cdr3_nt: TGTGCCAGCAGACCCTCCGGGGGGAACATTCAGTACTTC
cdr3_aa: CASRPSGGNIQYF

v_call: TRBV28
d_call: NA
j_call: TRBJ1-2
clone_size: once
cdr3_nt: TGTGCCAGCAGTTTAGGGCACTTTGGCTACACCTTC
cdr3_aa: CASSLGHFGYTF

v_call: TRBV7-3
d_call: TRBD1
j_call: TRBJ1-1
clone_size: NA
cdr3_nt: TGTGCCAGCAGCTTAAACAGGGGGCTCTCTGAAGCTTTCTTT
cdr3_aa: CASSLNRGLSEAFF

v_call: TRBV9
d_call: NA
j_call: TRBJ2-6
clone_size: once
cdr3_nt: TGTGCCAGCAGCGCTGTGGGGGAATTCGGCGGGGCCAACGTCCTGACTTTC
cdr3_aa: CASSAVGEFGGANVLTF

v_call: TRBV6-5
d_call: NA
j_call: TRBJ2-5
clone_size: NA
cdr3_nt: TGTGCCAGCAGTTCAACGGGGGAGGTGGGAGAGACCCAGTACTTC
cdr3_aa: CASSSTGEVGETQYF

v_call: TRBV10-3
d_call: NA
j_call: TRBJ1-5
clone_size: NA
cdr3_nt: TGTGCCATCAGTGACGGTAGTGGACAGTTTAGCAATCAGCCCCAGCATTTT
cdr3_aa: CAISDGSGQFSNQPQHF

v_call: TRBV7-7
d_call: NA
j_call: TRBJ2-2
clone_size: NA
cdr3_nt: TGTGCCAGCAGCTTGGAGGCCTACACCGGGGAGCTGTTTTTT
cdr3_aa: CASSLEAYTGELFF

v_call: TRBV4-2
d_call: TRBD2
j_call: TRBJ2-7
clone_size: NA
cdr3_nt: TGTGCCAGCAGCCAAGGACTAGCGGAGAACGAGCAGTACTTC
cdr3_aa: CASSQGLAENEQYF

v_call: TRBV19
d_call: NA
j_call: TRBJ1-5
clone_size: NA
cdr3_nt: TGTGCCAGTAGTATAGTCGACCCCGGAGGCAATCAGCCCCAGCATTTT
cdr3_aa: CASSIVDPGGNQPQHF

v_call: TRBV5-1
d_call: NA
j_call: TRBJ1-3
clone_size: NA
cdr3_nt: TGCGCCAGCAGCTCGTCATTCGGGGCGTCTGGAAACACCATATATTTT
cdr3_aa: CASSSSFGASGNTIYF

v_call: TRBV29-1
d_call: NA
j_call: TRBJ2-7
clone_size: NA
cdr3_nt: TGCAGCGTCACACCGAGGAGCTCCTACGAGCAGTACTTC
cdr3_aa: CSVTPRSSYEQYF

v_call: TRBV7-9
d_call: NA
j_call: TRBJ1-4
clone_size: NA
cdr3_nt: TGTGCCAGCAGCCGGAAATTGCAGGGAACACGTGAAAAACTGTTTTTT
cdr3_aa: CASSRKLQGTREKLFF

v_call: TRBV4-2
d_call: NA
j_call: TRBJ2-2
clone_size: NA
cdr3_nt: TGTGCCAGCAGCCCTCGAGGGAGCGGGGAGCTGTTTTTT
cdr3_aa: CASSPRGSGELFF